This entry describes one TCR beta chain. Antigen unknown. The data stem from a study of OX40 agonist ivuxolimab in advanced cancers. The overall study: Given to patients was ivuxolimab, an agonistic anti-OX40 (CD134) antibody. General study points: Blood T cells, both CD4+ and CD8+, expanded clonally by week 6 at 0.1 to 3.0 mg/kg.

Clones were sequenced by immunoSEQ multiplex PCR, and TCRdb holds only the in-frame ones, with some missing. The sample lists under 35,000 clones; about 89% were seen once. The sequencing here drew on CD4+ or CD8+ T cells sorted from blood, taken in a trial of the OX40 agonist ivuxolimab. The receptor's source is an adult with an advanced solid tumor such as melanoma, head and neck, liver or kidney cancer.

For the CDR3, the DNA is TGTGCCAGCAGCTTTAGTACCTCAGGGAGAAGTTCCTCTGGAAACACCATATATTTT. Translation gives CASSFSTSGRSSSGNTIYF. This chain uses TRBV11-2 with TRBJ1-3; the D gene is possibly TRBD1 (5 bases). The V and J ends lost 3 bases and 0 bases respectively, with 21 bases between them. The CDR3 has 19 residues. Per the germline V gene, CDR1 is SGHAT and CDR2 is FQNNGV.